The 22 T cell receptor beta chains in this list originate from one sample, sequenced in a study of spatial heterogeneity in lung cancer. Time point: sample taken at primary tumor resection. TCRdb re-called the 5' RACE reads through MiXCR, storing one row per CDR3 protein. Here the sample spans about 92,000 distinct CDR3 sequences, 12% being singletons. The sample consisted of PBMCs, taken at surgery. These receptors originate from a male donor with early-stage non-small cell lung cancer.

The chain carries TRBV7-8 and TRBJ2-3; the D gene is possibly TRBD1 (5 bases). The CDR3 contains 15 residues. The V and J ends lost 4 bases and 3 bases respectively, with 14 bases between them. Germline values: CDR1 SGHVS, CDR2 FQNEAQ. The CDR3 sequence: CASSSGRILTDTQYF. The CDR3 bases are TGTGCCAGCAGCTCAGGGCGGATTCTGACAGATACGCAGTATTTT.

The CDR3 region is CASSLDGGKTAFF. In DNA form, the CDR3 reads TGTGCCAGCAGCTTAGACGGGGGGAAGACGGCTTTCTTT. The rearrangement links TRBV7-2 to TRBJ1-1; D may be TRBD1 (5 bases). Trimming removed 1 base at V and 11 bases at J, with 14 bases between. This CDR3 has 13 amino acids. The V gene's germline CDR1 is SGHTA and CDR2 FQGNSA. The complete variable domain, with remaining parts taken from reference TRBV7-2 and TRBJ1-1, reads GAGVSQSPSNKVTEKGKDVELRCDPISGHTALYWYRQSLGQGLEFLIYFQGNSAPDKSGLPSDRFSAERTGGSVSTLTIQRTQQEDSAVYLCASSLDGGKTAFFGQGTRLTVV.

The chain links TRBV5-1 to TRBJ2-6; D is ambiguous. Germline CDR1 reads SGHRS; CDR2 reads YFSETQ. This CDR3 has 17 residues. Between the trimmed V and J ends, which lost 4 bases and 2 bases, there was a span of 16 bases. The CDR3 here is CASSPQVGFTGANVLTF. CDR3 nucleotides: TGCGCCAGCAGCCCCCAAGTAGGATTTACTGGGGCCAACGTCCTGACTTTC.

The chain couples TRBV5-6 to TRBJ1-1; no clear D. Germline V gene data show CDR1 as SGHDT and CDR2 as YYEEEE. Trimming removed 4 bases from V and 5 bases from J, with 18 bases in between. CDR3 size: 15 residues. For the CDR3, the DNA is TGTGCCAGCAGCACTTGGGCCGGCGGAGGTACTGAAGCTTTCTTT. Its translation is CASSTWAGGGTEAFF.

This rearrangement joins TRBV20-1 to TRBJ2-7; 8 bases map to TRBD1. The CDR3 runs 14 residues. The germline V gene encodes CDR1 DFQATT and CDR2 SNEGSKA (reference sequence). V shed 0 bases and J 4 bases; nucleotides not matched to a gene: 5. The CDR3, as DNA: TGCAGTGCTAGAGATTCAAGGACAGGGTACGAGCAGTACTTC. Its protein is CSARDSRTGYEQYF.

This clonotype was seen repeatedly, ten times or more. The chain links TRBV28 to TRBJ2-7; 9 nucleotides line up with TRBD1. CDR3 size: 17 residues. J gave up 3 bases and V 6 bases, and 15 bases lay outside the gene matches. The germline V gene has CDR1 MDHEN and CDR2 SYDVKM. DNA of the CDR3: TGTGCCAGCAGCCGAGTCGCTCCGGGACAGGGAAACTACGAGCAGTACTTC. Translated: CASSRVAPGQGNYEQYF.

V gene TRBV28 combines with J gene TRBJ2-1; weak D call: TRBD2 (5 bases). The CDR3 length is 13 residues. Trimming left V 1 base short and J 8 bases short, with 9 bases between. Germline V gene data show CDR1 as MDHEN and CDR2 as SYDVKM. In DNA, the CDR3 is TGTGCCAGCAGTTTATCGGGAAAGGATGAGCAGTTCTTC. Its protein product is CASSLSGKDEQFF.

Regarding this clonotype: This clone may be a read error of a much larger clone one base away. The chain joins TRBV7-8 to TRBJ2-3, with 8 nucleotides matching TRBD1. The CDR3 consists of 15 residues. Looked up from germline, CDR1 is SGHVS and CDR2 is FQNEAQ. CDR3 protein: CASSSQDRGDGTQCF. CDR3 nucleotide sequence: TGTGCCAGCAGCTCACAAGACAGGGGCGATGGCACGCAGTGTTTT.

In its sample, this clonotype was seen many times. This chain uses TRBV5-4 with TRBJ2-7, with 11 bases aligning to TRBD2. CDR1 and CDR2 from the germline V gene are SGHNT and YYREEE (reference sequence). The CDR3 is 15 amino acids. Trimming cost V 1 base and J 3 bases; bases outside gene matches: 3. For the CDR3, the DNA is TGTGCCAGCAGCTTGCCTAGCGGGGGGCGCTACGAGCAGTACTTC. Translating gives CASSLPSGGRYEQYF. The entire variable domain, with the rest obtained from reference TRBV5-4 and TRBJ2-7, is as follows: ETGVTQSPTHLIKTRGQQVTLRCSSQSGHNTVSWYQQALGQGPQFIFQYYREEENGRGNFPPRFSGLQFPNYSSELNVNALELDDSALYLCASSLPSGGRYEQYFGPGTRLTVT.

This clonotype showed up many times. The genes are TRBV12-3 or TRBV12-4 and TRBJ2-3, with no clear D. Trimming removed 5 bases at V and 3 bases at J, with 12 bases between. The CDR3 covers 14 residues. CDR3 sequence reads: CASSPFDVTDTQYF. CDR3 nucleotides: TGTGCCAGCAGTCCCTTTGATGTGACAGATACGCAGTATTTT.

The sample holds a few counts of this clonotype. The V gene is TRBV11-2, the J gene TRBJ2-1, with 13 bases aligning to TRBD2. The V gene's germline CDR1 is SGHAT and CDR2 FQNNGV. The CDR3 spans 17 residues. The J segment lost 0 bases and the V segment lost 5 bases, leaving 4 bases of the junction unmatched. The DNA for the CDR3 is TGTGCCAGCAGCCTCCGGACTAGCGGGAGCTCCTACAATGAGCAGTTCTTC. Translating it yields CASSLRTSGSSYNEQFF.

This clonotype was detected only once. V gene TRBV20-1 combines with J gene TRBJ2-1, with D tentatively TRBD1 (7 bases). Trimming pared 0 bases from V and 4 bases from J, leaving 13 bases between. Per germline, CDR1 DFQATT and CDR2 SNEGSKA (reference sequence). This CDR3 has 15 residues. DNA of the CDR3: TGCAGTGCTAGAGAGCAGGGGGGAACATACAATGAGCAGTTCTTC. Translation: CSAREQGGTYNEQFF.

The gene calls are TRBV7-3 and TRBJ2-3; D might be TRBD2 (6 bases). Trimming took off 5 bases at V and 0 bases at J, with 15 bases between the two ends. Germline lookup yields CDR1 SGHTA and CDR2 FQGTGA. CDR3 length: 16 amino acids. CDR3 in amino acids: CASSPAGGVSTDTQYF. The CDR3 DNA sequence: TGTGCCAGCAGCCCAGCTGGCGGGGTGAGCACAGATACGCAGTATTTT.

This clonotype occurred many times. The chain has TRBV5-1 and TRBJ2-3; D is unclear. Per germline, CDR1 SGHRS and CDR2 YFSETQ. Trimming stripped 0 bases from V and 1 base from J, with 6 bases between. There are 14 residues in the CDR3. This CDR3 is CASSLEGGTDTQYF. CDR3 DNA: TGCGCCAGCAGCTTGGAAGGCGGCACAGATACGCAGTATTTT.

The chain has TRBV13 and TRBJ2-2; D unresolved. Trimming shortened V by 5 bases and J by 0 bases, and 13 bases separated the two germline ends. Germline CDR1 is PRHDT and CDR2 is FYEKMQ (reference sequence). The CDR3 totals 16 residues. The CDR3 DNA reads as TGTGCCAGCAGCCGAGTCGGATCCTCGAACACCGGGGAGCTGTTTTTT. Translated, it gives CASSRVGSSNTGELFF.

This clonotype was counted only a few times. The V call is TRBV20-1, the J call TRBJ2-1; tentative D call: TRBD2 (6 bases). Germline CDR1 DFQATT, CDR2 SNEGSKA (reference sequence). The CDR3 has 14 residues. Trimming took 5 bases from V and 0 from J, leaving 11 bases between them. CDR3 coding DNA: TGCAGTGCTCCGGGAGAGAACTCCTACAATGAGCAGTTCTTC. This sequence encodes CSAPGENSYNEQFF.

This clonotype was recorded a few times. The chain employs TRBV5-1 and TRBJ2-2, with a tentative D call TRBD1 (6 bases). CDR3 length equals 14 residues. From germline, CDR1 is SGHRS and CDR2 YFSETQ. The V gene lost 0 bases and the J gene lost 3 bases, with 6 bases spanning the gap. The chain's CDR3 is CASSLAGDTGELFF. The CDR3 DNA reads TGCGCCAGCAGCTTGGCAGGGGACACCGGGGAGCTGTTTTTT.

The chain employs TRBV12-3 or TRBV12-4 and TRBJ1-1; 7 nucleotides agree with TRBD1. The CDR3 has 14 amino acids. V trimming: 5 bases; J trimming: 0 bases; junction bases outside the gene matches: 3. The CDR3 here is CASSAGQVNTEAFF. CDR3 DNA sequence: TGTGCCAGCAGTGCTGGACAGGTGAACACTGAAGCTTTCTTT.

The chain employs TRBV11-2 and TRBJ2-3; 12 bases are a match to TRBD2. The CDR3 length is 15 residues. The V and J ends lost 5 bases and 3 bases, in that order; junction bases with no gene match: 3. Looked up from germline, CDR1 is SGHAT and CDR2 is FQNNGV. The CDR3 region is CASSGLAGSTDTQYF. The DNA of the CDR3 is TGTGCCAGCAGCGGACTAGCGGGATCTACAGATACGCAGTATTTT. The complete variable domain, with remaining parts taken from reference TRBV11-2 and TRBJ2-3, reads EAGVAQSPRYKIIEKRQSVAFWCNPISGHATLYWYQQILGQGPKLLIQFQNNGVVDDSQLPKDRFSAERLKGVDSTLKIQPAKLEDSAVYLCASSGLAGSTDTQYFGPGTRLTVL.

Comment on this clonotype: This sequence may be a read error, since a much larger clone differs from it by one base. The rearrangement links TRBV6-2 or TRBV6-3 to TRBJ2-7; D is perhaps TRBD1 (6 bases). The CDR3 runs to 13 residues. Germline CDR1 and CDR2: MNHEY and SVGEGT. This chain's CDR3 is CASSLGQSYAQYF. In DNA, the CDR3 is TGTGCCAGCAGCCTTGGACAGTCCTACGCGCAGTACTTC.

This clonotype was counted only a few times. The chain combines TRBV12-3 or TRBV12-4 with TRBJ2-5; D is possibly TRBD2 (5 bases). This CDR3 region has 14 residues. Trimming stripped 6 bases from V and 2 bases from J, with 13 bases between. The CDR3 loop reads CASSQRRWQETQYF. The DNA of the CDR3 is TGTGCCAGCAGCCAAAGGAGGTGGCAAGAGACCCAGTACTTC.

A few counts support this clonotype. This chain connects TRBV9 to TRBJ1-3; D call uncertain. The germline CDR1 and CDR2 sequences are SGDLS and YYNGEE. With 2 bases removed from V and 1 base from J, the gap between germline ends came to 4 bases. The CDR3 length is 13 residues. Written as DNA, the CDR3 is TGTGCCAGCAGCGTGGGATCTGGAAACACCATATATTTT. Protein sequence: CASSVGSGNTIYF. The full variable domain, rest sourced from reference TRBV9 and TRBJ1-3, is DSGVTQTPKHLITATGQRVTLRCSPRSGDLSVYWYQQSLDQGLQFLIQYYNGEERAKGNILERFSAQQFPDLHSELNLSSLELGDSALYFCASSVGSGNTIYFGEGSWLTVV.